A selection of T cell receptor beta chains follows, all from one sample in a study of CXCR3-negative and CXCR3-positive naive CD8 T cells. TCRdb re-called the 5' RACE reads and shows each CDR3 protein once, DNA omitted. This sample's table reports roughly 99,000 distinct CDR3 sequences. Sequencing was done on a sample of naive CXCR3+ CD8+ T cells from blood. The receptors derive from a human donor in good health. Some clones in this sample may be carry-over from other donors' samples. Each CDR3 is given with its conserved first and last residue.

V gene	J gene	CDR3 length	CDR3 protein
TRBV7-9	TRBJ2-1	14	CASDVSGVDYEQFF
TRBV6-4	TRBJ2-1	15	CASSAASGSLNEQFF
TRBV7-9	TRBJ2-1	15	CASSSEDRGYNEQFF
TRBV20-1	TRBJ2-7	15	CSAREGLLGDYEQYF
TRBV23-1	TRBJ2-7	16	CASSQTYRGLTYEQYF
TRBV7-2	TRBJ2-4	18	CASSLAGGGILAKNIQYF
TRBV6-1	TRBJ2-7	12	CAVKGGAYEQYF
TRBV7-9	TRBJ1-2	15	CASSSKDRGLDGYTF
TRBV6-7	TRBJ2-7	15	CASAQRTGRSYEQYF
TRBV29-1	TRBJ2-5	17	CSVDVLAGGMYQETQYF
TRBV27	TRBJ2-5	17	CASSPQVLAGGPETQYF
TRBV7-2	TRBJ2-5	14	CASSPPTGWETQYF
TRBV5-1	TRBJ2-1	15	CASSLAAVGYNEQFF
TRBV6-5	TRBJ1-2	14	CASSYSAGDYGYTF
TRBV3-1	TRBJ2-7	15	CASSQVRLGPYEQYF
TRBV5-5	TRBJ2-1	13	CASSLWLGEEQFF
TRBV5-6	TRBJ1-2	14	CASSLLRALYGYTF